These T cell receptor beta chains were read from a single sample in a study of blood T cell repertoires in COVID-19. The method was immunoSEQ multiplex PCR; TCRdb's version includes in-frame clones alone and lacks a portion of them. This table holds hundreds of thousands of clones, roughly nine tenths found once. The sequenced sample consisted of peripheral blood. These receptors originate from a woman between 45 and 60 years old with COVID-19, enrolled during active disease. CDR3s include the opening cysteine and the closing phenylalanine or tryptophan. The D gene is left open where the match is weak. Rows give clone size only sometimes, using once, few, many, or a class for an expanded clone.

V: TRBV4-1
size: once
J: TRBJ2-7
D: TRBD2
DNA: TGCGCCAGCAGCCAGGCTGCTAGCGGGGGGGGCGGCGAGCAGTACTTC
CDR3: CASSQAASGGGGEQYF

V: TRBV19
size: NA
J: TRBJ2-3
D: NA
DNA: TGTGCCAGTAGCAATTCGCCCGGGACTCGTGGTTCAGATACGCAGTATTTT
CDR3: CASSNSPGTRGSDTQYF

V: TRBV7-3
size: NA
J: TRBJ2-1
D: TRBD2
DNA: TGTGCCAGCAGCTTAACTGGGAGCGGGGGTAAGAATGAGCAGTTCTTC
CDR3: CASSLTGSGGKNEQFF

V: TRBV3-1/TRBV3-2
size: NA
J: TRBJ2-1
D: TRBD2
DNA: TGTGCCAGCAGCCCTAGCGGGGGTTATAATGAGCAGTTCTTC
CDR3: CASSPSGGYNEQFF

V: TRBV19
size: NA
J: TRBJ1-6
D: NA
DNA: TGTGCCAGTAGTAGACCCAGGGATTCACCCCTCCACTTT
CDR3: CASSRPRDSPLHF

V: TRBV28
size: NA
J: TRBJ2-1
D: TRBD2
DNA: TGTGCCAGCAGTATTAGCGGGGGGGCCGAGTACAATGAGCAGTTCTTC
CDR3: CASSISGGAEYNEQFF

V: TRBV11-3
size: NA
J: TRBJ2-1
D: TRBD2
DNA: TGTGCCAGCAGCTTAGGGGGACTCGCGGGGGGAGTCGAGCAGTTCTTC
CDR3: CASSLGGLAGGVEQFF

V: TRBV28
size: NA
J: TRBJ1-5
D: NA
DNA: TGTGCCAGCAGTTTCTATAAGGGTTCGGGGAATCAGCCCCAGCATTTT
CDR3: CASSFYKGSGNQPQHF

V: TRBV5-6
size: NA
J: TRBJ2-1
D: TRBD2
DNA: TGTGCCAGCAGCCTGGAGGTTAGCGGGGTGTACAATGAGCAGTTCTTC
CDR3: CASSLEVSGVYNEQFF

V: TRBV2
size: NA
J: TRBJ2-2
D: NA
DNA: TGTGCCAGCAGCCCGCCGGGTGGCGGGGAGCTGTTTTTT
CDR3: CASSPPGGGELFF

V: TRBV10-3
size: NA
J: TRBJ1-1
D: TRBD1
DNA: TGTGCCATCACCGAAGGACAGGGGGCCCCCTTCACTGAAGCTTTCTTT
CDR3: CAITEGQGAPFTEAFF

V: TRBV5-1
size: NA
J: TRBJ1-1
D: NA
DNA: TGCGCCAGCAGCTCAACTATGAACACTGAAGCTTTCTTT
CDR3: CASSSTMNTEAFF

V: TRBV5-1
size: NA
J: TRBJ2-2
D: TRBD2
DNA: TGCGCCAGCGGCACCGGGACTAAAACCGGGGAGCTGTTTTTT
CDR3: CASGTGTKTGELFF

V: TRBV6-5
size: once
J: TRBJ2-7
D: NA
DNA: TGTGCCAGCACCCCAACCCAAGGGGCCTACGAGCAGTACTTC
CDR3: CASTPTQGAYEQYF

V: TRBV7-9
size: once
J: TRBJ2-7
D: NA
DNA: TGTGCCAGCAGCCCCCCCTACCTAGCCCCTCACGAGCAGTACTTC
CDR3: CASSPPYLAPHEQYF

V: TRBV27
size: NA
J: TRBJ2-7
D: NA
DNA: TGTGCCAGCAGTTTATGGGCACGGGGCGAGCAGTACTTC
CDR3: CASSLWARGEQYF

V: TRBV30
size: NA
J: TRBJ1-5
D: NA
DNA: TGTGCCTGGAGTGTAGGGGGTAATCAGCCCCAGCATTTT
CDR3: CAWSVGGNQPQHF

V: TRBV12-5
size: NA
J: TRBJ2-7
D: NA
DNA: TGTGCTGTTCAAGGGACTCGCACAGACGAGCAGTACTTC
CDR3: CAVQGTRTDEQYF

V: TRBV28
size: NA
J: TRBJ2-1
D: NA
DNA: TGTGCCAGCAGTTCTCCCGGGACTTTGGGACAGTTCTTC
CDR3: CASSSPGTLGQFF

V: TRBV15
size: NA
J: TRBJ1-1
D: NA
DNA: TGTGCCACCAGCGGAATCCTCAGGGACACTGAAGCTTTCTTT
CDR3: CATSGILRDTEAFF

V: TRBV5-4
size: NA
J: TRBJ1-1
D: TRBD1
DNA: TGTGCCAGCAGCTGGGACAGGGCAGCCGAAGCTTTCTTT
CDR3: CASSWDRAAEAFF

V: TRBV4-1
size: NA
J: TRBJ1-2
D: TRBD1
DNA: TGCGCCAGCAGACTACAATTCCAGGGGGGCTATGGCTACACCTTC
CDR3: CASRLQFQGGYGYTF

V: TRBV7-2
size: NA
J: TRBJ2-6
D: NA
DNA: TGTGCCAGCAGCTTATCTCAGTCCTTGTGGGTCCTGACTTTC
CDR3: CASSLSQSLWVLTF

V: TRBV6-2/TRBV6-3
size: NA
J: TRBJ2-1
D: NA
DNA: TGTGCCAGCAGCCCCGACAGTGACAATGAGCAGTTCTTC
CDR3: CASSPDSDNEQFF